This T cell receptor (beta chain) came from a study of TIL therapy for anti-PD-1-resistant metastatic lung cancer. Study as a whole: Progressing patients received lymphodepletion, expanded TIL infusion and IL-2. Tumors carried a median 1.5 non-synonymous mutations per megabase.

The libraries were made with immunoSEQ v3. Each library reached 2.1 million or so read pairs, or roughly 4.5-6.5 million at deep level. Produced via immunoSEQ multiplex PCR; TCRdb's table is partial and in-frame only. The sample consists of more than 50,000 clones, roughly 91% of them appearing once. Noted time point: pre-treatment sample, taken before nivolumab and TIL therapy. Adults with stage 4 NSCLC were enrolled in a phase I trial. CDR1 LGHDT and CDR2 YNNKEL come from the germline V gene (reference sequence). Trimming removed 6 bases at V and 3 bases at J, with 10 bases between. This CDR3 spans 13 amino acids.

The sequencing used blood, collected at baseline. This TCR was recovered from a person between 25 and 80 years old with non-small cell lung cancer. The chain uses TRBV3-1 (or the pseudogene TRBV3-2) and TRBJ2-3, with no clear D. CDR3 DNA: TGTGCCAGCAGGAGAGACCAGACAGATACGCAGTATTTT. Protein product: CASRRDQTDTQYF.